This T cell receptor (beta chain) stems from a study of CD8 T cells in ankylosing spondylitis. This clonotype was recorded at least ten times. Its cognate antigen is unknown. Making the TCR beta libraries involved quantitative 5'-RACE with molecular barcodes. A single record per CDR3 protein comes from TCRdb applying MiXCR to the 5' RACE reads. In the table there are over 150,000 distinct CDR3 sequences, 15% to 20% of which are singletons. General observations from the study: Typical of ankylosing spondylitis blood, it appeared, was a TCR beta motif of several highly homologous variants.

The TCR sequence derives from a male donor aged 5 to 30 with ankylosing spondylitis or in good health (not recorded which). The sample comprised blood, either unsorted or a sorted T cell fraction (not recorded which).

The CDR3 DNA reads TGTGCCACCAGCAGAGAACTGGTAGCGCGAGAGACCCAGTACTTC. Protein: CATSRELVARETQYF. The V and J genes are TRBV15 and TRBJ2-5; tentative D call: TRBD2 (5 bases). This CDR3 comprises 15 residues. The V end was cut by 0 bases, the J end by 4 bases, with 12 bases between. The V gene's germline CDR1 is LNHNV and CDR2 YYDKDF (reference sequence).